This T cell receptor (beta chain) was recovered during a study of cytomegalovirus exposure and HLA in healthy donors. Study context: Earlier, some 170 million T cells were analyzed, and 95 million to 140 million unique TCR beta sequences were found among them. Study-wide points: According to a later analysis, most TCR beta chains associated with CMV appeared HLA-restricted.

PCR involved 60 Vbeta and 13 Jbeta primers. TCRdb's copy holds only in-frame clones and misses some; the assay was immunoSEQ multiplex PCR. Of 150,000 to 200,000 clones in the sample, 78% were seen once. In regard to this clone: Its specificity is unknown.

CDR1 is SGHNT, CDR2 YYREEE, per germline (reference sequence). This CDR3 comprises 15 residues. With 3 bases removed from V and 5 bases from J, the gap between germline ends came to 15 bases. J is TRBJ2-1 and V is TRBV5-4; D may be TRBD1 (6 bases). This receptor was obtained from a woman in her twenties or thirties in good health and CMV-seropositive. Material for sequencing was PBMCs. The DNA of the CDR3 is TGTGCCAGCAGCTCGACCCCAGGGGCGAACAATGAGCAGTTCTTC. Amino acid sequence: CASSSTPGANNEQFF.